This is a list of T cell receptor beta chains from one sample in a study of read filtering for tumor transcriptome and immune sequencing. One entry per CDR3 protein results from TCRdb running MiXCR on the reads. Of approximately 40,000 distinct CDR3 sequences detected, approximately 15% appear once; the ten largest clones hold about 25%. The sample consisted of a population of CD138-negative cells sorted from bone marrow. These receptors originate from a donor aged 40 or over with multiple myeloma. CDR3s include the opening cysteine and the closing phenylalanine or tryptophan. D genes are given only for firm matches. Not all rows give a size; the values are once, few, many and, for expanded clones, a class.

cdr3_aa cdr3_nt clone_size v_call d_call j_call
CASSNPGLDNTGELFF TGTGCCAGCAGTAACCCGGGACTAGACAACACCGGGGAGCTGTTTTTT many TRBV28 TRBD2 TRBJ2-2
CASSQGVNSYNEQFF TGTGCCAGCAGTCAGGGGGTTAACTCCTACAATGAGCAGTTCTTC many TRBV6-6 TRBD1 TRBJ2-1
CASTRRTGGSDTQYF TGTGCCAGCACCAGGAGGACAGGGGGCTCAGATACGCAGTATTTT . TRBV28 TRBD1 TRBJ2-3
CASSLGRDMNTEAFF TGCGCCAGCAGCTTGGGACGGGACATGAACACTGAAGCTTTCTTT many TRBV5-1 . TRBJ1-1
CATDPGGRADYNEQFF TGTGCCACCGACCCCGGCGGGAGAGCCGACTACAATGAGCAGTTCTTC many TRBV2 TRBD2 TRBJ2-1
CASSLADRGLNTIYF TGTGCCAGCAGCCTCGCGGACAGGGGGCTAAACACCATATATTTT . TRBV11-2 TRBD1 TRBJ1-3
CASGMDQSDTQYF TGTGCCAGCGGGATGGACCAGTCGGATACGCAGTATTTT many TRBV6-5 . TRBJ2-3
CASSSPLQSAGEPLF TGCGCCAGCAGCTCGCCCTTACAATCGGCCGGGGAGCCGCTTTTT few TRBV5-1 . TRBJ2-2
CSARGPGELFF TGCAGTGCTAGAGGGCCCGGGGAGCTGTTTTTT many TRBV20-1 . TRBJ2-2
CSASDSYEQYF TGCAGTGCTTCGGACAGCTACGAGCAGTACTTC many TRBV20-1 . TRBJ2-7
CASSEALTGNYEQYF TGTGCCAGCAGTGAAGCTCTGACAGGGAACTACGAGCAGTACTTC many TRBV2 TRBD1 TRBJ2-7
CASRRTEAAFF TGTGCCAGCAGGAGGACGGAGGCCGCTTTCTTT many TRBV25-1 . TRBJ1-1
CASSLEQGASYEQYF TGTGCCAGCAGCTTGGAACAAGGGGCGTCTTACGAGCAGTACTTC many TRBV5-5 . TRBJ2-7
CASSLVGTGGGETQYF TGTGCCAGCAGCTTAGTGGGGACAGGGGGCGGAGAGACCCAGTACTTC many TRBV7-9 TRBD1 TRBJ2-5
CASSQDLASRADTQYF TGTGCCAGCAGCCAGGATTTGGCTAGCCGGGCAGATACGCAGTATTTT . TRBV4-2 . TRBJ2-3
CARGRKQYF TGTGCCAGAGGGAGGAAGCAGTACTTC many TRBV27 . TRBJ2-7
CATSDGASGSTDTQYF TGTGCCACCAGTGATGGGGCTAGCGGGAGCACAGATACGCAGTATTTT many TRBV24-1 TRBD2 TRBJ2-3
CASSNAASGNYNEQFF TGTGCCAGCAGTAACGCCGCTAGCGGCAACTACAATGAGCAGTTCTTC many TRBV6-6 TRBD2 TRBJ2-1
CASSEFIGEKLFF TGTGCCAGCAGTGAATTTATTGGAGAAAAACTGTTTTTT . TRBV25-1 . TRBJ1-4
CSVETGDSNYYEQYF TGCAGCGTTGAAACTGGGGACAGCAATTACTACGAGCAGTACTTC many TRBV29-1 TRBD1 TRBJ2-7
CASSLSAGIQETQYF TGTGCCAGCAGCTTGTCGGCAGGGATCCAAGAGACCCAGTACTTC many TRBV7-3 . TRBJ2-5
CAWSVRGGYGYTF TGTGCCTGGAGTGTACGAGGGGGCTACGGCTACACCTTC . TRBV30 TRBD1 TRBJ1-2
CAISGTPDPSDEQYF TGTGCCATCAGTGGTACTCCCGACCCATCCGACGAGCAGTACTTC few TRBV10-3 . TRBJ2-7
CASSTHRRKGSYEQYF TGTGCCAGCAGTACCCACCGGAGGAAGGGCTCCTACGAGCAGTACTTC . TRBV28 . TRBJ2-7
CASNGLGFHEQFF TGTGCCAGCAATGGACTAGGCTTCCATGAGCAGTTCTTC . TRBV2 TRBD2 TRBJ2-1
CASSLGQGSKNIQYF TGTGCCAGCAGCTTGGGACAGGGGTCCAAAAACATTCAGTACTTC many TRBV5-6 TRBD1 TRBJ2-4
CASSRGTSRQETQYF TGCGCCAGCAGCCGCGGGACGTCTCGTCAAGAGACCCAGTACTTC many TRBV5-1 . TRBJ2-5
CSARSPFHNNEQFF TGCAGTGCTCGCTCCCCTTTCCACAACAATGAGCAGTTCTTC few TRBV20-1 . TRBJ2-1
CASSTSGSAGSDTQYF TGTGCCAGCAGCACAAGCGGGAGCGCTGGTTCAGATACGCAGTATTTT few TRBV6-5 TRBD2 TRBJ2-3
CASSYPAGGQTYEQYF TGTGCCAGCAGTTACCCAGCGGGGGGACAAACCTACGAGCAGTACTTC many TRBV7-9 TRBD2 TRBJ2-7
CSAKEGMRLTGELFF TGCAGTGCTAAAGAGGGCATGCGGCTCACCGGGGAGCTGTTTTTT many TRBV20-1 . TRBJ2-2
CASSSYRDRNEKLFF TGTGCCAGCAGTTCCTACCGGGACCGTAATGAAAAACTGTTTTTT many TRBV28 . TRBJ1-4
CASSPGWRNEQFF TGTGCCAGCAGCCCAGGCTGGCGCAATGAGCAGTTCTTC medium-sized TRBV3-1 . TRBJ2-1
CASSALRPTTDTQYF TGTGCCAGCAGCGCCCTTCGACCAACCACAGATACGCAGTATTTT many TRBV25-1 . TRBJ2-3
CSASKTDSLYEQYF TGCAGTGCTAGCAAGACAGACAGCCTCTACGAGCAGTACTTC many TRBV20-1 . TRBJ2-7
CASSRQGVGQPQHF TGTGCCAGCAGTAGACAGGGGGTAGGTCAGCCCCAGCATTTT many TRBV12-3/TRBV12-4 TRBD1 TRBJ1-5
CASSQGGAGELFF TGTGCCAGCAGTCAGGGGGGCGCCGGGGAGCTGTTTTTT few TRBV12-3/TRBV12-4 . TRBJ2-2
CASSLVYRGRVSYEQYF TGTGCCAGCAGCTTAGTATACCGGGGGCGGGTATCCTACGAGCAGTACTTC many TRBV7-9 . TRBJ2-7
CASSFFGGTSGRSEQFF TGTGCCAGCAGCTTTTTTGGCGGGACTAGCGGGAGGTCTGAGCAGTTCTTC many TRBV7-9 TRBD2 TRBJ2-1
CSVEGTGAIYNEQFF TGCAGCGTTGAGGGGACAGGGGCCATTTACAATGAGCAGTTCTTC few TRBV29-1 TRBD1 TRBJ2-1
CASSEVSTDTQYF TGTGCCAGCAGTGAAGTCAGCACAGATACGCAGTATTTT many TRBV2 . TRBJ2-3
CASSVALHEEQFF TGTGCCAGCAGCGTAGCTCTCCATGAGGAGCAGTTCTTC many TRBV9 . TRBJ2-1
CASSSARGMNTEAFF TGTGCCAGCAGCTCGGCTAGGGGCATGAACACTGAAGCTTTCTTT many TRBV7-2 . TRBJ1-1
CASIGTGYNEQFF TGTGCCAGCATAGGGACAGGGTACAATGAGCAGTTCTTC medium-sized TRBV3-1 TRBD1 TRBJ2-1
CASSPGLGLTDTQYF TGTGCCAGCAGCCCGGGACTTGGACTCACAGATACGCAGTATTTT many TRBV11-2 . TRBJ2-3
CAGSPGQGETQYF TGTGCCGGCAGCCCGGGACAGGGCGAGACCCAGTACTTC . TRBV7-3 TRBD1 TRBJ2-5
CASRPGQLETQYF TGTGCCAGCAGACCTGGACAGTTGGAGACCCAGTACTTC many TRBV28 . TRBJ2-5
CASSVTGPTYSNQPQHF TGTGCCAGCAGTGTCACGGGACCTACTTATAGCAATCAGCCCCAGCATTTT many TRBV28 . TRBJ1-5
CASSLNGGSPLHF TGTGCCAGCAGTTTAAATGGGGGTTCACCCCTCCACTTT many TRBV12-3/TRBV12-4 . TRBJ1-6
CASSLVGGRETQYF TGTGCCAGCAGCTTAGTAGGGGGCCGGGAGACCCAGTACTTC many TRBV7-2 TRBD1 TRBJ2-5
CAWSYTNEQFF TGTGCCTGGAGCTACACCAATGAGCAGTTCTTC many TRBV30 . TRBJ2-1
CASSRLAGRTDTQYF TGTGCCAGCAGTCGACTAGCGGGAAGGACAGATACGCAGTATTTT few TRBV6-4 TRBD2 TRBJ2-3